One and the same sample provided the 2 T cell receptor beta chains below, sequenced in a study of T-cell reconstitution after alpha-beta-depleted transplantation in children. Unique molecular identifiers were incorporated during preparation of the TCRbeta library. One entry per CDR3 protein, called by TCRdb with MiXCR from the PCR reads. Of about 540,000 distinct CDR3 sequences in the sample, approximately 20% are singletons; the top ten hold about 3.1%. Sequenced material: PBMCs from the stem cell graft donor, taken from the stem cell graft. These receptors were obtained from a human donor who donated a stem cell graft to a child with acute lymphoblastic leukemia.

This clonotype was found a few times. The chain carries TRBV24-1 and TRBJ2-1; D not certain. The germline V gene encodes CDR1 KGHDR and CDR2 SFDVKD. Trimming took 0 bases from V and 8 from J, leaving 4 bases between them. The CDR3 totals 12 residues. CDR3 residues: CATSDLGYEQFF. The CDR3, as DNA: TGTGCCACCAGTGATTTGGGGTATGAGCAGTTCTTC.

The chain recombines TRBV7-3 with TRBJ2-5; D is uncertain. This CDR3 has 14 amino acids. Per the germline V gene, CDR1 is SGHTA and CDR2 is FQGTGA. The germline V and J ends were trimmed by 1 base and 1 base, with 7 bases remaining between them. CDR3 bases: TGTGCCAGCAGCTTAAATTCCGCCCAAGAGACCCAGTACTTC. Translated, it gives CASSLNSAQETQYF.